The present TCR beta chain was sequenced within a study of shared clonotypes between healthy human individuals (dated by TCRdb to the early 2020s). Looking at the study overall: Three men and a couple of women, aged 18 to 49 years, made up the cohort. Per donor, three plates each were used for CD4 naive and CD4 memory, two for CD8 naive, and one for CD8 memory. The study deeply sequenced blood TCR repertoires of five healthy adults to estimate repertoire size and the extent of clonotype sharing between individuals. Different laboratories and diverse techniques were used to prepare libraries and sequence TCR repertoires, to increase sequencing depth and limit assay-specific biases. Per donor, leukapheresis produced somewhere between about 0.9 and 9.5 billion PBMCs.

TCR CDR3 regions were amplified from genomic DNA by multiplex PCR using the deep immunoSEQ assay. For each cell subset, the extracted genomic DNA was distributed evenly across all wells of several immunoSEQ 96-well plates, and each plate served as one replicate. For sorted subsets, roughly 190 ng of genomic DNA, equivalent to 30,000 or so T cell genomes, went into each replicate PCR. The purified libraries were quantified using a Qubit 3.0 fluorometer, sized with a Bioanalyzer 2100, and then quantified again using the KAPA Library Quantification kit. Every immunoSEQ 96-well plate was sequenced on a dedicated single-read 150-cycle Illumina NextSeq 550 flow cell. In the paper's pipeline: Because only junctional sequences without quality scores were contained in the immunoSEQ output, filtering matching that applied to full-length reads could not be performed. Sequences were annotated with PyIR, a Python wrapper for IgBLAST v1.9, and V/J genes and CDR3 were assigned using IMGT germline references. Reads were filtered out if the reads had weak V/J assignments (E-value above 1e-6), no CDR3, stop codons, out-of-frame junctions, or ambiguous translated residues. V3J clonotypes were defined as sequences sharing an identical inferred V gene, J gene, and CDR3 amino acid sequence. The percentage overlap between two repertoires was calculated by dividing the number of shared unique clonotypes by the size of the smaller repertoire. Repertoire richness was assessed with RTK rarefaction, the Chao1 estimator, and Recon v2.1 estimates of unobserved clonotypes. For all TCRbeta clonotypes obtained by the gDNA method from several donors, generation probabilities were computed with OLGA. TCRdb retrieved this table from immuneACCESS and kept in-frame rearrangements only. Not all clones are present; in checked studies, unresolved V genes account for under half, and no reason is known for the remainder. D and trimming were read from the DNA, whereas the V and J calls and clone size are those reported in that table. The sample table holds about 1 million clones, of which 65% to 80% were seen once. The ten largest clones represent 1.2% to 1.5% of the sample.

In the case of this clone: The target of this receptor is not known. Within one base of it there is no much larger clone, and no base qualities were kept.

The CDR1 and CDR2 encoded by the germline V gene (reference sequence) are LNHDA and SQIVND. The CDR3, cysteine through phenylalanine, is 12 amino acids long. Solely the CDR3 DNA is kept, with 36 bases framed from the first base. The germline ends are 7 bases apart after V is trimmed by 1 base and J by 7 bases. Study-wide findings and limitations: Based on pairwise subsampling, the degree of clonotype sharing among donors was expected to be affected by sequencing depth. Across four donors, 5% to 6% of naive CD4, over 3% of naive CD8, 2.3% of memory CD4, and approximately 0.42% of memory CD8 clonotypes were shared. Incomplete sequencing was indicated by rarefaction of sorted-subset datasets, despite the large sequencing depth. Estimated clonotype richness was generally larger for naive than for memory subsets. Sampling was limited to blood, and TCR repertoires in tissue likely differ from TCR repertoires in blood. Compared with non-shared clonotypes, the clonotypes found in all four sorted-subset donors had higher generation probabilities. The small number of donors limited the genetic and exposure-history diversity represented.

Donors were healthy HIV-negative adults with no recently reported acute infections or vaccinations. Every donor was a Caucasian adult living in Nashville, Tennessee, USA. CD4+ T cells were enriched by magnetic negative selection, after which naive cells were positively selected on CD45RA and the negative fraction was taken as the memory subset. Blood was collected by leukapheresis, and PBMCs were isolated by Ficoll-Histopaque density gradient centrifugation and then cryopreserved in liquid nitrogen vapor phase. Purity and quantity of every magnetically sorted T cell population were checked by analytical flow cytometry. From each sorted fraction, genomic DNA was isolated and quantified by UV absorbance on a Nanodrop 2000c.

The origin of this receptor is a man aged 18 to 30 in good health. Recombination joined TRBV19 with TRBJ2-5; there is no confident call for the D gene. What was sequenced was memory CD4+ T cells sorted from blood. Explained via the paper, the cell subset or site label denotes: CD45RA-negative fraction. CDR3 sequence: CASSIVGGTQYF. In nucleotide form, the sequence is TGTGCCAGTAGTATAGTGGGTGGGACCCAGTACTTC. With the portions outside the CDR3 filled from the reference TRBV19 and TRBJ2-5 genes, the complete variable region becomes DGGITQSPKYLFRKEGQNVTLSCEQNLNHDAMYWYRQDPGQGLRLIYYSQIVNDFQKGDIAEGYSVSREKKESFPLTVTSAQKNPTAFYLCASSIVGGTQYFGPGTRLLVL.